This TCR beta chain was retrieved from a study of response to subunit inactivated influenza vaccine. The study, taken as a whole, reports: A suggestion made by the authors is that each seasonal influenza vaccination recruits few new T cells.

CDR3 length equals 13 residues. Between the trimmed V and J ends, which lost 5 bases and 5 bases, there was a span of 12 bases. This clonotype came up a few times. Antigen unknown. TCRdb fed the RT-PCR reads into MiXCR, producing one record per CDR3 protein. The data hold hundreds of thousands of distinct CDR3 sequences, with more than 11% observed a single time. This receptor was taken from a man aged 50 or older who received an inactivated influenza vaccine. The sequences come from PBMCs from blood, collected approximately 15 days before vaccination. This chain connects TRBV12-3 or TRBV12-4 to TRBJ2-5; D could derive from TRBD1 or TRBD2 (6 bases each). DNA for the CDR3: TGTGCCAGCAGTAACCAGGGGAGGGAGACCCAGTACTTC. It codes for CASSNQGRETQYF.